This T cell receptor beta chain derives from a study of beta chain features in type 1 diabetes. The germline V gene has CDR1 ENHRY and CDR2 SYGVKD. The CDR3 has 15 residues. J lost 3 bases, V lost 5 bases, and 8 bases had no gene match. Sorting with CD45RO/CCR7/CD25/CD127/CD95/CD27 yielded naive, central memory, regulatory and stem-like memory CD4+ cells. All of the isolated RNA was reverse transcribed, so expressed TCRB transcripts were sequenced. Clones were sequenced by immunoSEQ multiplex PCR, and TCRdb holds only the in-frame ones, with some missing. The table shows about 700,000 clones, with under 15% occurring only once. Study-wide findings and caveats: In every one of the four CD4+ subsets, TCRB CDR3s were moderately but significantly shorter in Type 1 diabetes patients.

Turning to this clone: Its cognate antigen is unknown.

The chain couples TRBV10-3 to TRBJ2-7, with 9 positions matching TRBD1. The TCR was taken from a man aged 18 to 35 with type 1 diabetes. Sequenced material: naive CD4+ T cells from blood. The CDR3 DNA reads as TGTGCCATCAGTCTCGGAGGGACAGGGAACTACGAGCAGTACTTC. As protein: CAISLGGTGNYEQYF.